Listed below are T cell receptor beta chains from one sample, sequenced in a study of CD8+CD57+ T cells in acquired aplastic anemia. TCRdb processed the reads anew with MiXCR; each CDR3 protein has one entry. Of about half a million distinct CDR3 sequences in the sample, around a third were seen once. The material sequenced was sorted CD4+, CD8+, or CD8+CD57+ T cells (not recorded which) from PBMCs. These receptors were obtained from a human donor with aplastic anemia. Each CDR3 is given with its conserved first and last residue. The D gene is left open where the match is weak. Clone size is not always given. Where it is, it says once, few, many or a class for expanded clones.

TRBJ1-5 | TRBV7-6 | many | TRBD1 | TGTGCCAGCAGCTTACTCTCCGGGACAGAAGACCAGCCCCAGCATTTT | CASSLLSGTEDQPQHF
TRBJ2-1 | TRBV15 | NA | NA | TGTGCCACCAGCAGCGGAGCTAATGAGCAGTTCTTC | CATSSGANEQFF
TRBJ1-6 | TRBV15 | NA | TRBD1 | TGTGCCACCAGCAAGGACAGGGGAACTTCGGGCCTCCACTTT | CATSKDRGTSGLHF
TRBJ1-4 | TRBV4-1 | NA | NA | TGCGCCAGCAGCCTCGGGATCTCTAATGAAAAACTGTTTTTT | CASSLGISNEKLFF
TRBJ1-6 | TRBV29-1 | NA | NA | TGCAGCATTGAGGGGCACCAAAGTGGTCCCCTCCACTTT | CSIEGHQSGPLHF
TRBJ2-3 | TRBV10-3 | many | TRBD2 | TGTGCCCTACGAGCGGGGGTGGTAGATACGCAGTATTTT | CALRAGVVDTQYF
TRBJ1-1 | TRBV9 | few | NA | TGTGCCAGCAGCGTAGATTGGGTTATCACTGAAGCTTTCTTT | CASSVDWVITEAFF
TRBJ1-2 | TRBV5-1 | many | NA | TGCGCCAGCAGCCGACGGGGTAACGATGGCTACACCTTC | CASSRRGNDGYTF
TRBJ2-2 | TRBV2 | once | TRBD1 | TGTGCCAGCAGTGGGGACAGGCGGAACACCGGGGAGCTGTTTTTT | CASSGDRRNTGELFF
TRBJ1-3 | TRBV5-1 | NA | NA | TGCGCCAGCAGCACTAATTTACTACAACTCGGGGACACCATATATTTT | CASSTNLLQLGDTIYF
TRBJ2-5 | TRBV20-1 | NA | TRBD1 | TGCAGTGCTAGGAGGGGGCGAGAGACCCAGTACTTC | CSARRGRETQYF
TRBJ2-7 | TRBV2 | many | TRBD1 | TGTGCCAGCACCAGGGACAGGGGATACGAGCAGTACTTC | CASTRDRGYEQYF
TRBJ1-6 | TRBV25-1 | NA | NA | TGTGCCAGCTCATCCGATTCTGGGGTGAGATCACCCCTCCACTTT | CASSSDSGVRSPLHF
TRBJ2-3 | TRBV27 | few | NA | TGTGCCAGCAGTAATGCAGGGGCGGCAGATACGCAGTATTTT | CASSNAGAADTQYF
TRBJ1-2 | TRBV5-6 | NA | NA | TGTGCCAGCAGCTTGTTTTCGGGTGCAGGGTATGGCTACACCTTC | CASSLFSGAGYGYTF
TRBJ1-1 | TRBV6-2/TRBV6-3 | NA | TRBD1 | TGTGCCAGCAGAACCGGGACAGTTGAAGCTTTCTTT | CASRTGTVEAFF
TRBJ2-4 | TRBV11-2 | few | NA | TGTGCCAGCACCACGGACCGTGCCGTGTCCATTCAGTACTTC | CASTTDRAVSIQYF
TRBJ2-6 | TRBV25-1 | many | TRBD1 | TGTGCCAGCAGTGCCCCCCCGGGGCAGGGGGCTGGGGCCAACGTCCTGACTTTC | CASSAPPGQGAGANVLTF
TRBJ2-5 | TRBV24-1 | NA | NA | TGTGCCACCAGTGGGGGGGGCATACGGGAGACCCAGTACTTC | CATSGGGIRETQYF
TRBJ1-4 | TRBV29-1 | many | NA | TGCAGCGCTGCGGGAGTTAGGATGAATGAAAAACTGTTTTTT | CSAAGVRMNEKLFF
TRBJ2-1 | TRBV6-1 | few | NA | TGTGCCAGCAGTGAACAGAGACTAGTGTACAATGAGCAGTTCTTC | CASSEQRLVYNEQFF
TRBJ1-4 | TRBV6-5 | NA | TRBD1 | TGTGCCAGCAGTTACGCGGGGACAGTGAATGAAAAACTGTTTTTT | CASSYAGTVNEKLFF
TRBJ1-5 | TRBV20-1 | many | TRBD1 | TGCAGTGCTCCAGGGGGGCAGGCCAATCAGCCCCAGCATTTT | CSAPGGQANQPQHF
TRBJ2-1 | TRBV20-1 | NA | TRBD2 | TGCAGTGCTAGGACTAGCGGGCGATACAATGAGCAGTTCTTC | CSARTSGRYNEQFF
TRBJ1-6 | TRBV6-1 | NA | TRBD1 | TGTGCCAGCAGCCCGATTAGACAGGGGAATTCACCCCTCCACTTT | CASSPIRQGNSPLHF
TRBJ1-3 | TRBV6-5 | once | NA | TGTGCCAGCAGATTACAGATCCTCCAGAACACCATATATTTT | CASRLQILQNTIYF
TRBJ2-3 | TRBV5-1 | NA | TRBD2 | TGCGCCAGCAGATCCACTAGCGAAGATACGCAGTATTTT | CASRSTSEDTQYF
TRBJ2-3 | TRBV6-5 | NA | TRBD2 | TGTGCCAGCAGTTACACAACGGCGGGAGATGCTAATACGCAGTATTTT | CASSYTTAGDANTQYF
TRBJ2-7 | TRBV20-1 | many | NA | TGCAGTGCTTCGACCGGGTCCACCTACGAGCAGTACTTC | CSASTGSTYEQYF
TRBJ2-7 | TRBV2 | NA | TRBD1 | TGTGCCAGCACGGGACAGGGCTTCGAGCAGTACTTC | CASTGQGFEQYF
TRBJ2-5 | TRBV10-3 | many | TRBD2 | TGTGCCATAAGGACTAGCGGGACCCCAGGTGGAGAGACCCAGTACTTC | CAIRTSGTPGGETQYF
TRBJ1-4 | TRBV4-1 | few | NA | TGCGCCAGCAGTCGGACGGAAACAACTAATGAAAAACTGTTTTTT | CASSRTETTNEKLFF
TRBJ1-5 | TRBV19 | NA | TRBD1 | TGTGCCAGTAGTGAGGGACAGGGGCTAAATCAGCCCCAGCATTTT | CASSEGQGLNQPQHF